The table lists the clone carrying this T cell receptor (beta chain) with a few counts. This sample was included in a study of cytomegalovirus exposure and HLA in healthy donors. Trimming removed 5 bases from V and 6 bases from J; junction bases left unmatched: 10. In germline, CDR1 is SEHNR, CDR2 FQNEAQ (reference sequence). The CDR3 sequence is 15 residues long. The study ran its PCR with 60 Vbeta and 13 Jbeta primers. Clones were sequenced by immunoSEQ multiplex PCR, and TCRdb holds only the in-frame ones, with some missing. The sample holds roughly 160,000 clones, approximately 80% seen once. The gene calls are TRBV7-9 and TRBJ1-5; 7 bases fit TRBD1. The sequenced material came from PBMCs. This TCR was sampled from a man under 40 in good health and CMV-seronegative. This chain's CDR3 is CASSRRDSIPQPQHF. CDR3 DNA sequence: TGTGCCAGCAGCCGACGGGACAGCATTCCTCAGCCCCAGCATTTT.